A selection of T cell receptor beta chains follows, all from one sample in a study of control samples from healthy donors and cancer patients. Sequencing used immunoSEQ multiplex PCR; TCRdb keeps in-frame clones, though not all of them. The data contain around 130,000 clones, roughly 89% of them singletons. Sequencing was carried out using blood. These receptor sequences come from a man aged 25-40 years in good health. The CDR3 runs from the conserved cysteine through the conserved F or W. D genes are given only for firm matches. Rows give clone size only sometimes, using once, few, many, or a class for an expanded clone.

.	TRBV7-2	TRBJ1-1	.	CASSSSSGGTEAFF	TGTGCCAGCAGCTCGTCCAGCGGGGGCACTGAAGCTTTCTTT
many	TRBV2	TRBJ1-1	.	CASSIGEAFF	TGTGCCAGCAGCATTGGCGAAGCTTTCTTT
.	TRBV5-1	TRBJ1-4	.	CASSLVGNNEKLFF	TGCGCCAGCAGCTTGGTAGGGAATAATGAAAAACTGTTTTTT
.	TRBV19	TRBJ2-5	.	CASSIGGVETQYF	TGTGCCAGTAGTATCGGAGGAGTGGAGACCCAGTACTTC
.	TRBV6-2/TRBV6-3	TRBJ1-1	.	CASSRQSLNTEAFF	TGTGCCAGCAGCCGACAGAGCCTGAACACTGAAGCTTTCTTT
.	TRBV7-9	TRBJ1-3	.	CASIREGGRSGNTIYF	TGTGCCAGCATCCGGGAGGGCGGTCGCTCTGGAAACACCATATATTTT
.	TRBV30	TRBJ1-5	.	CAWSGSGPHQPQHF	TGTGCCTGGAGTGGCTCCGGTCCCCATCAGCCCCAGCATTTT
.	TRBV27	TRBJ2-3	.	CASSLSGGPPGHTQYF	TGTGCCAGCAGTTTATCCGGGGGCCCCCCTGGACATACGCAGTATTTT
few	TRBV10-1	TRBJ2-7	.	CASSESFAPGEQYF	TGCGCCAGCAGTGAGTCATTCGCTCCGGGCGAGCAGTACTTC
few	TRBV5-1	TRBJ1-2	TRBD1	CASSLGTETNYGYTF	TGCGCCAGCAGCCTAGGGACAGAGACTAACTATGGCTACACCTTC
.	TRBV2	TRBJ1-1	TRBD1	CARGDSRNTEAFF	TGTGCCAGAGGGGACAGTAGGAACACTGAAGCTTTCTTT
.	TRBV5-1	TRBJ2-3	TRBD2	CASSRSSGGARASTDTQYF	TGCGCCAGCAGCCGCTCTAGCGGGGGGGCACGTGCTAGCACAGATACGCAGTATTTT
.	TRBV5-1	TRBJ1-3	.	CASSLDGATGNTIYF	TGCGCCAGCAGCTTGGACGGAGCAACTGGAAACACCATATATTTT
.	TRBV5-1	TRBJ1-5	.	CASSFGQPNQPQHF	TGCGCCAGCAGCTTTGGACAGCCTAATCAGCCCCAGCATTTT
once	TRBV29-1	TRBJ1-2	TRBD1	CSAPLRDRDGYTF	TGCAGCGCTCCCTTACGGGACAGGGATGGCTACACCTTC
.	TRBV21-1	TRBJ1-2	.	CASSADRTGSGYGYTF	TGTGCCAGCAGCGCTGATAGGACAGGGAGCGGGTACGGCTACACCTTC
few	TRBV12-3/TRBV12-4	TRBJ1-2	TRBD1	CASRGDRAAGYTF	TGTGCCAGCAGAGGTGACAGGGCTGCGGGCTACACCTTC
.	TRBV15	TRBJ1-4	.	CATSRDLGRGEKLFF	TGTGCCACCAGCAGAGATTTAGGACGAGGTGAAAAACTGTTTTTT
.	TRBV9	TRBJ1-2	TRBD1	CASSPAGGDYGYTF	TGTGCCAGCAGCCCAGCAGGGGGCGACTATGGCTACACCTTC
.	TRBV7-9	TRBJ2-3	.	CASSPSADTQYF	TGTGCCAGCAGCCCTAGTGCAGATACGCAGTATTTT
.	TRBV6-5	TRBJ2-5	.	CASSYSGFGGQETQYF	TGTGCCAGCAGTTACTCCGGGTTCGGGGGGCAGGAGACCCAGTACTTC
.	TRBV19	TRBJ2-5	TRBD2	CASSFQRGGEETQYF	TGTGCCAGTAGTTTCCAGCGGGGGGGGGAAGAGACCCAGTACTTC
few	TRBV18	TRBJ1-1	TRBD1	CASSPPVQGKNTEAFF	TGTGCCAGCTCACCACCGGTACAGGGGAAGAACACTGAAGCTTTCTTT
.	TRBV12-5	TRBJ1-6	TRBD1	CASGGDRGLRGNNSPLHF	TGTGCTAGTGGTGGGGACAGGGGGCTAAGGGGGAATAATTCACCCCTCCACTTT
.	TRBV9	TRBJ1-3	.	CASSVSGSSSGNTIYF	TGTGCCAGCAGCGTAAGCGGCTCAAGCTCTGGAAACACCATATATTTT
.	TRBV2	TRBJ1-5	.	CASRQGLSNQPQHF	TGTGCCAGCAGGCAGGGGCTTAGCAATCAGCCCCAGCATTTT
few	TRBV2	TRBJ1-2	.	CASSEALLTVYGYTF	TGTGCCAGCAGTGAAGCGCTTCTGACTGTCTATGGCTACACCTTC
.	TRBV27	TRBJ2-3	TRBD2	CASSSLAGAATDTQYF	TGTGCCAGCAGTTCTTTAGCGGGGGCCGCCACAGATACGCAGTATTTT
.	TRBV5-5	TRBJ1-5	.	CASSPGRVLGNQPQHF	TGTGCCAGCAGCCCCGGAAGGGTGTTGGGCAATCAGCCCCAGCATTTT
.	TRBV7-3	TRBJ1-1	.	CASSFTGMSTEAFF	TGTGCCAGCAGCTTTACGGGGATGAGCACTGAAGCTTTCTTT
once	TRBV7-9	TRBJ2-5	.	CASTPGEETQYF	TGTGCCAGCACTCCAGGGGAAGAGACCCAGTACTTC
.	TRBV11-3	TRBJ1-1	TRBD1	CASTDQGATEAFF	TGTGCCAGCACCGACCAGGGGGCGACTGAAGCTTTCTTT
.	TRBV5-1	TRBJ2-3	TRBD2	CASSLMGTSGTDTQYF	TGCGCCAGCAGCTTGATGGGGACTAGCGGCACAGATACGCAGTATTTT